This T cell receptor (beta chain) was documented in a study of shared clonotypes between healthy human individuals. About the study: The donor group consisted of a couple of women and a few men, aged 18 to 49. Study-wide findings and caveats: Sharing across four donors was highest in naive CD4 (around 5%) and lowest in memory CD8 (roughly 0.4%).

CD8 cells regarded as naive lacked CD45RO, were positively chosen for CCR7, and omitted terminally differentiated effector memory CD45RA+ cells. Some 30,000 T cell genomes (approximately 210 ng DNA) went into each sorted-subset replicate. This table comes from immunoSEQ multiplex PCR, and its TCRdb copy is limited to in-frame clones, with some not included. The sample records over 2,000,000 clones, 93% being singletons. This CDR3 comprises 15 residues. The V segment lost 0 bases and the J segment 4 bases; nucleotides outside the gene matches: 6. Germline lookup yields CDR1 SGHRS and CDR2 YFSETQ. This clone was found once. Its antigen is still unknown.

This receptor was obtained from a man aged 18-30 years in good health. Some clones in this sample may be carry-over from other donors' samples. This sequence joins TRBV5-1 and TRBJ2-7, with 8 bases fitting TRBD2. The specimen was naive CD8+ T cells from PBMCs. CDR3 amino acids: CASSLEAGRVYEQYF. The CDR3 region has the DNA TGCGCCAGCAGCTTGGAGGCCGGGAGGGTGTACGAGCAGTACTTC.